This TCR beta chain was captured in a study of tissue T cells after allogeneic stem cell transplantation. The CDR3 covers 15 residues. V was cut by 0 bases and J by 2 bases, with 7 bases left in between. Germline CDR1 and CDR2: KGHPV and FQNQEV (reference sequence). Indicated time point: mouse harvest day 7 after allogeneic transplant. Tail vein injection delivered 10^7 T-cell-depleted bone marrow cells and 10^6 splenic CD5+ T cells. Tissues came from B6→BALB/c major-mismatch GVHD mice at day 7 or 14. A word on this clone: No antigen is known for it. Gene names are the mouse ones. The read terminates 1 residue before the CDR3 end, so the remaining end is supplied by the germline J gene.

Survey-depth TCRbeta CDR3 sequencing reported V/J genes and productive frequencies. Assay: immunoSEQ multiplex PCR; the TCRdb copy retains only in-frame clones and omits some. The table has about 4,400 clones, roughly 47% seen once. Overall study findings and caveats: Within patients, tissue anatomy strongly shaped TCR repertoire composition. Tissue-detected TCR repertoire was only partly captured by blood and spleen T cells.

Sample: lymph node tissue. The receptor was isolated from a female BALB/c mouse given C57BL/6 T cells with graft-versus-host disease after an allogeneic hematopoietic cell transplant. The J gene is TRBJ1-4, the V gene TRBV26; the D gene is possibly TRBD1 (5 bases). The DNA read from the CDR3 is TGTGCCAGCAGTCTGTCTCGGACATCCAACGAAAGATTATTT. It specifies CASSLSRTSNERLF. The whole CDR3 region reads CASSLSRTSNERLFF.